The rows below give T cell receptor beta chains drawn from one sample of a study of blood T cell repertoires in COVID-19. Clones were read by immunoSEQ multiplex PCR, and TCRdb kept only the in-frame ones, dropping some. The data contain tens of thousands of clones, 90% to 95% of them singletons. Sequencing input: peripheral blood. The receptors shown here come from a human donor with active COVID-19. The donor label of this sample is uncertain. The CDR3 runs from the conserved cysteine through the conserved F or W. Each record gives: D gene, V gene, J gene, clone size, CDR3 protein, CDR3 DNA. D genes are given only for firm matches. Rows may omit the clone size; those that give it use once, few, many or a size class.

d_gene: NA; v_gene: TRBV27; j_gene: TRBJ2-1; abundance: NA; CDR3aa: CASSTGLAYNEQFF; CDR3nt: TGTGCCAGCAGCACCGGGCTAGCGTACAATGAGCAGTTCTTC
d_gene: TRBD1; v_gene: TRBV3-1/TRBV3-2; j_gene: TRBJ2-3; abundance: NA; CDR3aa: CASSQGVLTDRGGTDTQYF; CDR3nt: TGTGCCAGCAGCCAAGGGGTTCTGACAGACAGGGGTGGGACAGATACGCAGTATTTT
d_gene: NA; v_gene: TRBV27; j_gene: TRBJ1-4; abundance: NA; CDR3aa: CASSLLGAGEKLFF; CDR3nt: TGTGCCAGCAGTTTACTGGGGGCAGGGGAAAAACTGTTTTTT
d_gene: TRBD1; v_gene: TRBV30; j_gene: TRBJ1-2; abundance: NA; CDR3aa: CAWRGQARNGYTF; CDR3nt: TGTGCCTGGAGGGGACAGGCGAGGAATGGCTACACCTTC
d_gene: TRBD1; v_gene: TRBV11-1; j_gene: TRBJ2-2; abundance: NA; CDR3aa: CASRRTGTAHTGELFF; CDR3nt: TGTGCCAGCAGGCGAACCGGGACAGCGCACACCGGGGAGCTGTTTTTT
d_gene: TRBD1; v_gene: TRBV27; j_gene: TRBJ1-5; abundance: NA; CDR3aa: CASSSQYRGTAQHF; CDR3nt: TGTGCCAGCAGTTCACAATATCGGGGGACAGCCCAGCATTTT
d_gene: TRBD1; v_gene: TRBV5-8; j_gene: TRBJ2-5; abundance: NA; CDR3aa: CASSQGTGREQETQYF; CDR3nt: TGTGCCAGCAGCCAAGGGACAGGGAGAGAACAAGAGACCCAGTACTTC
d_gene: NA; v_gene: TRBV19; j_gene: TRBJ1-1; abundance: NA; CDR3aa: CASSPRTVEAFF; CDR3nt: TGTGCCAGTAGTCCCCGGACAGTTGAAGCTTTCTTT
d_gene: NA; v_gene: TRBV7-9; j_gene: TRBJ1-1; abundance: NA; CDR3aa: CASDVGVGKPNTEAFF; CDR3nt: TGTGCCAGCGACGTCGGGGTAGGCAAACCGAACACTGAAGCTTTCTTT
d_gene: NA; v_gene: TRBV12-5; j_gene: TRBJ1-3; abundance: NA; CDR3aa: CASARSGEGNTIYF; CDR3nt: TGTGCTAGTGCCCGGTCGGGGGAAGGAAACACCATATATTTT
d_gene: TRBD2; v_gene: TRBV27; j_gene: TRBJ2-7; abundance: NA; CDR3aa: CASSQKGQTSGREYEQYF; CDR3nt: TGTGCCAGCAGTCAGAAGGGGCAGACTAGCGGGAGGGAATACGAGCAGTACTTC
d_gene: NA; v_gene: TRBV5-6; j_gene: TRBJ1-1; abundance: NA; CDR3aa: CASTRTGYTEAFF; CDR3nt: TGTGCCAGCACGCGCACAGGTTACACTGAAGCTTTCTTT
d_gene: NA; v_gene: TRBV27; j_gene: TRBJ1-1; abundance: NA; CDR3aa: CASSLIARQNTEAFF; CDR3nt: TGTGCCAGCAGTTTAATAGCCCGGCAGAACACTGAAGCTTTCTTT
d_gene: NA; v_gene: TRBV5-6; j_gene: TRBJ1-5; abundance: NA; CDR3aa: CASSLTAGNQPQHF; CDR3nt: TGTGCCAGCAGCTTGACCGCGGGCAATCAGCCCCAGCATTTT
d_gene: NA; v_gene: TRBV27; j_gene: TRBJ1-6; abundance: NA; CDR3aa: CASSLRRYNSPLHF; CDR3nt: TGTGCCAGCAGTTTGAGGCGGTATAATTCACCCCTCCACTTT
d_gene: NA; v_gene: TRBV7-2; j_gene: TRBJ1-5; abundance: NA; CDR3aa: CASSPHAGTLNQPQHF; CDR3nt: TGTGCCAGCAGCCCACACGCCGGGACACTCAATCAGCCCCAGCATTTT
d_gene: NA; v_gene: TRBV5-4; j_gene: TRBJ2-2; abundance: NA; CDR3aa: CASSFRGLNTGELFF; CDR3nt: TGTGCCAGCAGCTTCCGCGGGCTTAACACCGGGGAGCTGTTTTTT
d_gene: TRBD2; v_gene: TRBV5-4; j_gene: TRBJ2-1; abundance: once; CDR3aa: CASSVSGSSYNEQFF; CDR3nt: TGTGCCAGCAGCGTGAGCGGGAGCTCCTACAATGAGCAGTTCTTC
d_gene: TRBD1; v_gene: TRBV4-1; j_gene: TRBJ2-5; abundance: NA; CDR3aa: CASSQVGTGRMTQYF; CDR3nt: TGCGCCAGCAGCCAAGTGGGGACAGGGAGAATGACCCAGTACTTC
d_gene: NA; v_gene: TRBV5-4; j_gene: TRBJ2-1; abundance: NA; CDR3aa: CASSTSGTRPGEQFF; CDR3nt: TGTGCCAGCAGCACTTCCGGTACTAGACCCGGTGAGCAGTTCTTC
d_gene: NA; v_gene: TRBV4-1; j_gene: TRBJ2-6; abundance: NA; CDR3aa: CASSQSTSQGRANVLTF; CDR3nt: TGCGCCAGCAGCCAGTCCACCTCACAGGGTCGGGCCAACGTTCTGACTTTC
d_gene: NA; v_gene: TRBV11-2; j_gene: TRBJ1-5; abundance: NA; CDR3aa: CASSLETGPNQPQHF; CDR3nt: TGTGCCAGCAGCTTAGAAACAGGGCCAAATCAGCCCCAGCATTTT
d_gene: TRBD1; v_gene: TRBV6-5; j_gene: TRBJ2-5; abundance: NA; CDR3aa: CASSRTGEETQYF; CDR3nt: TGTGCCAGCAGTCGGACAGGGGAAGAGACCCAGTACTTC
d_gene: TRBD1; v_gene: TRBV19; j_gene: TRBJ1-2; abundance: NA; CDR3aa: CASRRGPNYGYTF; CDR3nt: TGTGCCAGTAGGAGGGGGCCTAACTATGGCTACACCTTC
d_gene: NA; v_gene: TRBV7-2; j_gene: TRBJ2-2; abundance: NA; CDR3aa: CASSPGGWLGTGTGELFF; CDR3nt: TGTGCCAGCAGCCCGGGGGGGTGGTTAGGGACAGGGACCGGGGAGCTGTTTTTT
d_gene: TRBD1; v_gene: TRBV27; j_gene: TRBJ1-3; abundance: once; CDR3aa: CASTDRGLSGNTIYF; CDR3nt: TGTGCCAGCACCGACAGGGGACTCTCCGGAAACACCATATATTTT
d_gene: NA; v_gene: TRBV28; j_gene: TRBJ2-6; abundance: NA; CDR3aa: CASAGGRGGANVLTF; CDR3nt: TGTGCCAGCGCCGGAGGCCGTGGCGGGGCCAACGTCCTGACTTTC
d_gene: NA; v_gene: TRBV19; j_gene: TRBJ1-2; abundance: NA; CDR3aa: CASSIASWGREEHGYTF; CDR3nt: TGTGCCAGTAGTATAGCGTCCTGGGGGCGCGAGGAACATGGCTACACCTTC
d_gene: TRBD1; v_gene: TRBV28; j_gene: TRBJ1-6; abundance: NA; CDR3aa: CASSPDRDNSPLHF; CDR3nt: TGTGCCAGCAGTCCGGACAGGGATAATTCACCCCTCCACTTT
d_gene: TRBD2; v_gene: TRBV4-1; j_gene: TRBJ2-3; abundance: NA; CDR3aa: CASSRAVAGATDTQYF; CDR3nt: TGCGCCAGCAGCCGAGCTGTGGCGGGAGCTACAGATACGCAGTATTTT
d_gene: NA; v_gene: TRBV11-2; j_gene: TRBJ2-4; abundance: NA; CDR3aa: CASSVRRGLDGTKNIQYF; CDR3nt: TGTGCCAGCAGCGTCCGCCGGGGGTTGGATGGGACCAAAAACATTCAGTACTTC
d_gene: NA; v_gene: TRBV9; j_gene: TRBJ1-5; abundance: NA; CDR3aa: CASSAGSRNQPQHF; CDR3nt: TGTGCCAGCAGCGCAGGAAGCCGCAATCAGCCCCAGCATTTT
d_gene: NA; v_gene: TRBV27; j_gene: TRBJ2-7; abundance: NA; CDR3aa: CASRAPEPSYEQYF; CDR3nt: TGTGCCAGCAGAGCTCCTGAACCCTCCTACGAGCAGTACTTC
d_gene: NA; v_gene: TRBV5-6; j_gene: TRBJ2-5; abundance: NA; CDR3aa: CASSLVGQGGLKETQYF; CDR3nt: TGTGCCAGCAGCTTGGTGGGCCAGGGTGGGCTTAAAGAGACCCAGTACTTC
d_gene: TRBD2; v_gene: TRBV5-5; j_gene: TRBJ2-7; abundance: NA; CDR3aa: CASSRTLAGSYEQYF; CDR3nt: TGTGCCAGCAGTCGTACACTAGCGGGGAGCTACGAGCAGTACTTC
d_gene: NA; v_gene: TRBV7-9; j_gene: TRBJ1-4; abundance: NA; CDR3aa: CASSPKRRLSNEKLFF; CDR3nt: TGTGCCAGCAGCCCAAAACGGCGACTAAGTAATGAAAAACTGTTTTTT
d_gene: NA; v_gene: TRBV6-5; j_gene: TRBJ2-2; abundance: NA; CDR3aa: CASPGSLGTGELFF; CDR3nt: TGTGCCAGCCCCGGGTCCCTTGGCACCGGGGAGCTGTTTTTT
d_gene: TRBD2; v_gene: TRBV6-2/TRBV6-3; j_gene: TRBJ2-5; abundance: NA; CDR3aa: CASSSVFLRGGQETQYF; CDR3nt: TGTGCCAGCAGTTCGGTTTTTTTGCGGGGGGGCCAAGAGACCCAGTACTTC
d_gene: NA; v_gene: TRBV7-8; j_gene: TRBJ2-7; abundance: NA; CDR3aa: CASSLVTGSSYEQYF; CDR3nt: TGTGCCAGCAGCTTAGTAACAGGGAGCTCCTACGAGCAGTACTTC
d_gene: TRBD2; v_gene: TRBV7-8; j_gene: TRBJ2-3; abundance: NA; CDR3aa: CASSSRTSGGSSTDTQYF; CDR3nt: TGTGCCAGCAGCTCCAGGACTAGCGGGGGGAGCAGCACAGATACGCAGTATTTT
d_gene: TRBD1; v_gene: TRBV2; j_gene: TRBJ1-5; abundance: NA; CDR3aa: CASHELGQVGQPQHF; CDR3nt: TGTGCCAGCCACGAATTGGGACAGGTCGGTCAGCCCCAGCATTTT
d_gene: TRBD2; v_gene: TRBV30; j_gene: TRBJ2-7; abundance: NA; CDR3aa: CAWRRLAGATIYEQYF; CDR3nt: TGTGCCTGGAGGAGATTAGCGGGAGCCACAATCTACGAGCAGTACTTC
d_gene: TRBD1; v_gene: TRBV30; j_gene: TRBJ1-6; abundance: NA; CDR3aa: CAWTTGGRSPLHF; CDR3nt: TGTGCCTGGACGACAGGGGGCAGGTCACCCCTCCACTTT
d_gene: NA; v_gene: TRBV5-4; j_gene: TRBJ2-2; abundance: once; CDR3aa: CASSLGAKGVGELFF; CDR3nt: TGTGCCAGCAGCTTGGGAGCCAAAGGGGTCGGGGAGCTGTTTTTT
d_gene: NA; v_gene: TRBV5-1; j_gene: TRBJ2-7; abundance: NA; CDR3aa: CASRSAGSRYEQYF; CDR3nt: TGCGCCAGCAGGAGTGCGGGTTCTAGATACGAGCAGTACTTC
d_gene: TRBD1; v_gene: TRBV18; j_gene: TRBJ1-6; abundance: NA; CDR3aa: CASSIDRGISNSPLHF; CDR3nt: TGTGCCAGCTCAATCGACAGGGGGATTTCTAATTCACCCCTCCACTTT
d_gene: TRBD2; v_gene: TRBV6-5; j_gene: TRBJ2-3; abundance: NA; CDR3aa: CVSSYGGRATDTQYF; CDR3nt: TGTGTCAGCAGTTACGGCGGGAGGGCCACAGATACGCAGTATTTT
d_gene: NA; v_gene: TRBV10-3; j_gene: TRBJ2-6; abundance: NA; CDR3aa: CAISESTRDSGANVLTF; CDR3nt: TGTGCCATCAGTGAGTCGACGAGGGACTCTGGGGCCAACGTCCTGACTTTC
d_gene: NA; v_gene: TRBV28; j_gene: TRBJ2-2; abundance: NA; CDR3aa: CASSLIGPNTGELFF; CDR3nt: TGTGCCAGCAGTTTGATTGGGCCCAACACCGGGGAGCTGTTTTTT
d_gene: TRBD2; v_gene: TRBV19; j_gene: TRBJ2-1; abundance: NA; CDR3aa: CASSIILAGFYNEQFF; CDR3nt: TGTGCCAGTAGTATCATACTAGCGGGGTTCTACAATGAGCAGTTCTTC
d_gene: TRBD1; v_gene: TRBV5-1; j_gene: TRBJ1-1; abundance: NA; CDR3aa: CASSLSGGAGTEAFF; CDR3nt: TGCGCCAGCAGCTTGTCAGGGGGCGCAGGAACTGAAGCTTTCTTT
d_gene: NA; v_gene: TRBV5-4; j_gene: TRBJ2-1; abundance: NA; CDR3aa: CASSLAVGRNEQFF; CDR3nt: TGTGCCAGCAGCTTGGCCGTGGGGAGGAATGAGCAGTTCTTC
d_gene: TRBD1; v_gene: TRBV15; j_gene: TRBJ1-2; abundance: NA; CDR3aa: CATSRAGTAHSGYTF; CDR3nt: TGTGCCACCAGCAGAGCCGGGACAGCTCATTCTGGCTACACCTTC